The 7 T cell receptor beta chains below were found in one sample sequenced in a study of blood T cell repertoires in COVID-19. This table comes from immunoSEQ multiplex PCR, and its TCRdb copy is limited to in-frame clones, with some not included. The table lists 190,000 or so clones, around 87% of them singletons. Sample: peripheral blood. All receptors derive from a man aged 35 to 55 with active or convalescent COVID-19.

Concerning this clone: Different DNA sequences within this sample yield the same CDR3. The chain recombines TRBV9 with TRBJ1-2, with 7 bases lining up with TRBD1. The CDR3 is made up of 15 amino acids. Germline assignment: CDR1 SGDLS and CDR2 YYNGEE. The ends lost 4 bases at V and 0 bases at J; junction bases unmatched: 6. CDR3 loop: CASSPRTGANYGYTF. The CDR3, as DNA: TGTGCCAGCAGCCCACGGACAGGTGCTAACTATGGCTACACCTTC. The whole variable domain, filled in from reference TRBV9 and TRBJ1-2, reads DSGVTQTPKHLITATGQRVTLRCSPRSGDLSVYWYQQSLDQGLQFLIQYYNGEERAKGNILERFSAQQFPDLHSELNLSSLELGDSALYFCASSPRTGANYGYTFGSGTRLTVV.

The chain uses TRBV5-1 and TRBJ1-2, with a tentative D call TRBD1 (6 bases). The CDR3 length is 12 residues. Trimming stripped 0 bases from V and 8 bases from J, with 8 bases between. Per germline, CDR1 SGHRS and CDR2 YFSETQ. The CDR3 DNA reads as TGCGCCAGCAGCTTGGAGGGGGACGGCTACACCTTC. Translating it yields CASSLEGDGYTF.

The chain employs TRBV3-1 (or the pseudogene TRBV3-2) and TRBJ1-2, with D hard to call. The CDR3 runs 14 residues. CDR1 and CDR2 (germline): LGHDT, YNNKEL (reference sequence). Between the trimmed V and J ends, which lost 0 bases and 8 bases, there was a span of 13 bases. DNA of the CDR3: TGTGCCAGCAGCCAAGATGACCCAAGAGGGGGCTACACCTTC. It codes for CASSQDDPRGGYTF.

The chain couples TRBV29-1 to TRBJ2-1, with TRBD2 identical over 8 bases. The length of the CDR3 is 13 residues. The V segment lost 7 bases and the J segment 4 bases; nucleotides outside the gene matches: 6. Germline V gives CDR1 SQVTM, CDR2 ANQGSEA. CDR3 nucleotide sequence: TGCAGCGCAAGACTAGCGTCGTACAATGAGCAGTTCTTC. This translates into CSARLASYNEQFF.

This clone came up a few times. The V gene is TRBV28, the J gene TRBJ1-1; 12 bases align to TRBD1. Germline V lookup: CDR1 MDHEN, CDR2 SYDVKM. The CDR3 is 15 amino acids. V lost 5 bases to trimming and J lost 5 bases; unmatched junction nucleotides: 6. This CDR3 is CASSVPGQGATEAFF. As DNA, the CDR3 is TGTGCCAGCAGTGTACCGGGACAGGGGGCGACTGAAGCTTTCTTT.

This clone was observed once. The chain recombines TRBV10-3 with TRBJ1-5; D not resolved. V lost 4 bases, J lost 4 bases, and 8 bases lay in between. This CDR3 is 13 amino acids long. CDR1 and CDR2 (germline): ENHRY, SYGVKD. The CDR3 DNA sequence: TGTGCCATCAGTGCCGCCAGAAATCAGCCCCAGCATTTT. It specifies CAISAARNQPQHF.

The rearrangement links TRBV7-3 to TRBJ1-1; maybe TRBD1 (6 bases). Trimming shortened V by 4 bases and J by 1 base, and 7 bases separated the two germline ends. Germline CDR1 and CDR2: SGHTA and FQGTGA. CDR3 size: 13 residues. The chain's CDR3 is CASSSDRNTEAFF. The CDR3 nucleotides are TGTGCCAGCAGCTCGGACAGGAACACTGAAGCTTTCTTT.